The entry below describes one T cell receptor beta chain. Its specificity is not known. Lactation, pregnancy, other autoimmune disease or uncontrolled infection excluded patients. The diagnostic basis comprised clinical symptoms, serum thyroxine and TRAb, thyroid ultrasound and orbital computed tomography. PBMCs came from 10 ml fresh peripheral blood. The data stem from a study of T cells in Graves' hyperthyroidism and ophthalmopathy. Using RNA transcripts as the source, TCR beta CDR3 regions were amplified. First-round RT-PCR with HTBI primers amplified the TCR CDR3 region. TCRdb redid the calling of the multiplex PCR reads with MiXCR, one entry per CDR3 protein. This table has around 300,000 distinct CDR3 sequences, roughly 15% appearing once. The CDR3 length is 14 residues. From germline, CDR1 is SGHVS and CDR2 FQNEAQ. The V gene lost 0 bases and the J gene lost 7 bases, with 10 bases spanning the gap.

Overall study findings and caveats: Blood shared most expanded thyroid clonotypes above 0.001.

The specimen was blood. The TCR sequence derives from a middle-aged woman with Graves' hyperthyroidism. The V call is TRBV7-8, the J call TRBJ1-5; the D gene is possibly TRBD1 (5 bases). The CDR3 reads CASSLARRDQPQHF. CDR3 bases: TGTGCCAGCAGCTTAGCGCGGAGGGACCAGCCCCAGCATTTT.